The clone carrying this T cell receptor (beta chain) was seen more than once but under ten times. The germline V and J ends were trimmed by 3 bases and 0 bases, with 16 bases remaining between them. From germline, CDR1 is DFQATT and CDR2 SNEGSKA (reference sequence). The CDR3 sequence is 16 residues long. Each diagnosis was grounded in clinical symptoms, serum thyroxine and TRAb, thyroid ultrasound, and orbital computed tomography. There were TCR beta CDR3 regions amplified from RNA transcripts. Using the HTBI primer set, a first-round RT-PCR was run on the TCR CDR3. TCRdb reprocessed the multiplex PCR reads via MiXCR and lists one record per CDR3 protein. The data contain roughly 330,000 distinct CDR3 sequences, roughly 17% of them seen just once; the ten biggest clones take up 33%. The sample comes from a study of T cells in Graves' hyperthyroidism and ophthalmopathy.

The receptor was derived from a man younger than 40 with Graves' hyperthyroidism. The rearrangement links TRBV20-1 to TRBJ2-3, with D perhaps matching TRBD2 (5 bases). Sequenced input: blood. CDR3 amino acids: CSARDRYRTSTDTQYF. The CDR3 region has the DNA TGCAGTGCTAGGGACCGTTACCGGACTAGCACAGATACGCAGTATTTT.